This TCR beta chain was captured in a study of T cell responses to AZD1222 COVID-19 vaccine. The CDR3 loop spans 17 amino acids. Germline V lookup: CDR1 SGHNT, CDR2 YENEEA. V gave up 1 base and J gave up 7 bases; unmatched junction bases: 11. Clones were read by immunoSEQ multiplex PCR, and TCRdb kept only the in-frame ones, dropping some. The sample has more than 100,000 clones, 70% to 90% seen once. The TCR sequence derives from an adult in good health. Sequenced here: peripheral blood, sampled on day 0 of AZD1222 vaccination. This chain connects TRBV11-3 to TRBJ2-1, with 9 positions matching TRBD2. CDR3 sequence reads: CASSLGSFSGGTNEQFF. The CDR3, as DNA: TGTGCCAGCAGCTTAGGGAGCTTTAGCGGGGGCACGAATGAGCAGTTCTTC.